This T cell receptor beta chain was recovered during a study of control samples from healthy donors and cancer patients. The CDR3 totals 9 residues. Looked up from germline, CDR1 is DFQATT and CDR2 is SNEGSKA (reference sequence). V shed 6 bases and J 16 bases; nucleotides not matched to a gene: 5. TCRdb keeps only in-frame clones here, not all; method: immunoSEQ multiplex PCR. The sample lists under 80,000 clones, under 95% occurring once. Sequencing was done on a sample of PBMCs. The clonotype was recovered from a woman aged 40 to 49 with lung cancer. This rearrangement joins TRBV20-1 to TRBJ1-5, with 8 bases aligning to TRBD1. The CDR3 spells CSADGQGHF. Here the CDR3 DNA reads TGCAGTGCCGACGGACAGGGACATTTT.